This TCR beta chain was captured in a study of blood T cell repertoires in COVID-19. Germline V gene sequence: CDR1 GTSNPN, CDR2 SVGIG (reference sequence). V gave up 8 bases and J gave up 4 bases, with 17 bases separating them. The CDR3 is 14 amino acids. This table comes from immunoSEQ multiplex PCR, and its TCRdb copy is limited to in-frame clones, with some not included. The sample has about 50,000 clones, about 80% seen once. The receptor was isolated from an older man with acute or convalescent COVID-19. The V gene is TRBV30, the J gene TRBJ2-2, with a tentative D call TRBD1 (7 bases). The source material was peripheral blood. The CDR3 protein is CAARGASGTGELFF. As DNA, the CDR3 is TGTGCCGCCAGGGGGGCCTCGGGCACCGGGGAGCTGTTTTTT.